Shown below are 16 T cell receptor beta chains from a single sample sequenced in a study of T cell responses to AZD1222 COVID-19 vaccine. Profiling relied on immunoSEQ multiplex PCR, and the TCRdb table lists in-frame clones only, not all of them. The sample consists of about 150,000 clones, 70% to 90% of them appearing once. Source: peripheral blood, taken on day 0 of AZD1222 vaccination. These receptors were collected from an adult in good health.

Only one count was recorded for this clone. The rearrangement links TRBV11-2 to TRBJ2-2, with D unclear. Germline loops: CDR1 SGHAT, CDR2 FQNNGV. The CDR3 is 14 amino acids. Trimming cost V 2 bases and J 1 base, with 5 bases left between them. DNA of the CDR3: TGTGCCAGCAGCTTATCTCAGAACACCGGGGAGCTGTTTTTT. It translates to CASSLSQNTGELFF.

The chain uses TRBV7-9 and TRBJ1-1; possible D gene TRBD1, 5 bases. The CDR3 has 13 residues. The ends were cut back, 5 bases at V and 11 bases at J, with 18 bases in the middle. The germline V gene encodes CDR1 SEHNR and CDR2 FQNEAQ (reference sequence). The CDR3 is CASSPTGTGRAFF. The DNA of the CDR3 is TGTGCCAGCAGCCCCACCGGGACCGGGCGGGCTTTCTTT.

This sequence joins TRBV30 and TRBJ1-2; D unresolved. The CDR3 loop spans 12 amino acids. Germline V gene lookup returns CDR1 GTSNPN and CDR2 SVGIG (reference sequence). V lost 5 bases and J 0 bases, leaving 7 bases between the germline ends. The CDR3: CAWAISNYGYTF. The CDR3 nucleotides are TGTGCCTGGGCCATATCTAACTATGGCTACACCTTC.

The CDR3 region is CAWNGGKVYEQYF. As DNA, the CDR3 is TGTGCCTGGAATGGCGGGAAGGTCTACGAGCAGTACTTC. The V gene is TRBV30, the J gene TRBJ2-7; tentatively, D is TRBD2 (6 bases). The CDR3 has 13 amino acids. Looked up from germline, CDR1 is GTSNPN and CDR2 is SVGIG (reference sequence). Trimming took off 4 bases at V and 3 bases at J, with 13 bases between the two ends.

V gene TRBV7-6 combines with J gene TRBJ2-3, with D possibly called TRBD1 or TRBD2 (5 bases each). V was trimmed by 2 bases and J by 0 bases, leaving 9 bases between them. The CDR3 totals 15 residues. Germline lookup yields CDR1 SGHVS and CDR2 FNYEAQ. In DNA form, the CDR3 reads TGTGCCAGCAGCTTATCGTGGGGGAGCACAGATACGCAGTATTTT. It yields the protein CASSLSWGSTDTQYF.

V and J are TRBV29-1 and TRBJ2-1; D is perhaps TRBD2 (6 bases). V lost 7 bases, J lost 7 bases, and 23 bases lay in between. Germline loops: CDR1 SQVTM, CDR2 ANQGSEA. The CDR3 has 15 residues. The CDR3 nucleotides are TGCAGCGCTCTGAATAAGCGAGTGGGGAGGAATGAGCAGTTCTTC. Amino acid sequence: CSALNKRVGRNEQFF.

CDR3 in DNA: TGTGCCAGCAGCTTAGATCGGAGCCGGGGCACTGAAGCTTTCTTT. This translates into CASSLDRSRGTEAFF. The chain joins TRBV13 to TRBJ1-1; D gene ambiguous. Germline V gene sequence: CDR1 PRHDT, CDR2 FYEKMQ (reference sequence). CDR3 size: 15 residues. V was clipped by 1 base and J by 4 bases, with 13 bases between them.

This chain uses TRBV29-1 with TRBJ1-5, with 7 bases aligning to TRBD1. Germline CDR1 SQVTM, CDR2 ANQGSEA. This CDR3 spans 13 amino acids. V was pared by 6 bases and J by 1 base, with 3 bases of the junction left unmatched. Here the CDR3 DNA reads TGCAGCGTCAGGGGACAGAGCAATCAGCCCCAGCATTTT. Translation: CSVRGQSNQPQHF. Filled out from reference TRBV29-1 and TRBJ1-5, the complete variable domain reads SAVISQKPSRDICQRGTSLTIQCQVDSQVTMMFWYRQQPGQSLTLIATANQGSEATYESGFVIDKFPISRPNLTFSTLTVSNMSPEDSSIYLCSVRGQSNQPQHFGDGTRLSIL.

DNA of the CDR3: TGTGCCAGCAGCGCGACAGGGCACGAGCAGTACTTC. It codes for CASSATGHEQYF. This chain joins TRBV7-2 and TRBJ2-7; 7 positions agree with TRBD1. CDR3 length: 12 residues. Germline CDR1 reads SGHTA; CDR2 reads FQGNSA. After removal of 5 bases from V and 5 bases from J, the junction contained 3 bases not matched to a gene. The entire variable domain, with the rest obtained from reference TRBV7-2 and TRBJ2-7, is as follows: GAGVSQSPSNKVTEKGKDVELRCDPISGHTALYWYRQSLGQGLEFLIYFQGNSAPDKSGLPSDRFSAERTGGSVSTLTIQRTQQEDSAVYLCASSATGHEQYFGPGTRLTVT.

The chain carries TRBV6-2 or TRBV6-3 and TRBJ1-4; TRBD1 is a possible D gene (6 bases). Trimming pared 2 bases from V and 6 bases from J, leaving 13 bases between. This CDR3 spans 15 amino acids. Germline CDR1 is MNHEY and CDR2 is SVGEGT. CDR3 sequence reads: CASSYGSQGDEKLFF. The CDR3 bases are TGTGCCAGCAGTTACGGGTCACAGGGTGATGAAAAACTGTTTTTT.

The chain recombines TRBV5-4 with TRBJ2-7; D is perhaps TRBD2 (6 bases). With 1 base removed from V and 4 bases from J, the gap between germline ends came to 21 bases. The germline V gene has CDR1 SGHNT and CDR2 YYREEE (reference sequence). This CDR3 is built from 17 residues. This CDR3 reads CASSLYTAGGKGYEQYF. CDR3 in DNA: TGTGCCAGCAGCTTGTACACTGCCGGGGGAAAAGGATACGAGCAGTACTTC.

The chain combines TRBV2 with TRBJ1-4, with 8 positions matching TRBD1. Germline loops: CDR1 SNHLY, CDR2 FYNNEI. The CDR3 has 14 amino acids. V trimming: 4 bases; J trimming: 8 bases; junction bases outside the gene matches: 6. The CDR3 loop reads CASSGQGSWEKLFF. The CDR3 DNA follows: TGTGCCAGCAGTGGACAGGGGTCTTGGGAAAAACTGTTTTTT.

The rearrangement links TRBV7-2 to TRBJ2-5; 7 bases map to TRBD1. The junction had 0 bases not matched to a gene; V was cut back by 4 bases and J by 1 base. The germline V gene has CDR1 SGHTA and CDR2 FQGNSA. This CDR3 is 13 amino acids long. The CDR3 nucleotides are TGTGCCAGCAGCTGGGACAGCCAAGAGACCCAGTACTTC. Translating it yields CASSWDSQETQYF.

With regard to this clone: Other DNA sequences in this sample translate to the same CDR3. The chain carries TRBV5-1 and TRBJ1-4, with a weak D call TRBD1 (5 bases). V lost 4 bases and J lost 5, with 9 bases in between. CDR1 SGHRS and CDR2 YFSETQ come from the germline V gene. The CDR3 consists of 13 residues. The CDR3 DNA sequence: TGCGCCAGCAGCCTAGCAGGGAATGAAAAACTGTTTTTT. It translates to CASSLAGNEKLFF.

The CDR3 protein is CASSQASNQPQHF. CDR3 bases: TGTGCCAGCAGCCAGGCCAGCAATCAGCCCCAGCATTTT. The V gene is TRBV3-1 (or the pseudogene TRBV3-2), the J gene TRBJ1-5; the D is unclear. CDR1 is LGHDT and CDR2 is YNNKEL in the germline V gene (reference sequence). V dropped 3 bases and J dropped 1 base, with 4 bases sitting between them. The CDR3 is 13 amino acids.

In regard to this clone: Other DNA variants within this sample encode the same CDR3. V and J are TRBV28 and TRBJ2-7; D possibly corresponds to TRBD1 (7 bases). The length of the CDR3 is 13 residues. Germline CDR1 and CDR2: MDHEN and SYDVKM. V shed 6 bases and J shed 4 bases, with 13 bases lying between them. This CDR3 reads CASRGGQSYEQYF. CDR3 DNA: TGTGCCAGCAGGGGGGGACAGTCTTACGAGCAGTACTTC. Complete variable domain (other parts from reference TRBV28 and TRBJ2-7): DVKVTQSSRYLVKRTGEKVFLECVQDMDHENMFWYRQDPGLGLRLIYFSYDVKMKEKGDIPEGYSVSREKKERFSLILESASTNQTSMYLCASRGGQSYEQYFGPGTRLTVT.